This entry features one T cell receptor (beta chain) sequence. What it binds is not known. The CDR3 extends over 18 amino acids. Germline V CDR1 and CDR2: LGHNA, YSLEER. V lost 0 bases to trimming and J lost 5 bases, with 17 bases between them. Sequencing used cDNA as its template, made by extracting RNA and reverse transcribing it. Sequencing used immunoSEQ multiplex PCR; TCRdb keeps in-frame clones, though not all of them. The table has 100,000 to 120,000 clones, roughly 56% seen once. The treatment here: oral pan-JAK inhibitor, 5-10 mg twice daily. This entry belongs to a study of CD8+ T cells in alopecia areata. Study overall: Treated individuals took tofacitinib by mouth, 5 to 10 mg twice daily. For treated patients, severity scores reflected the percentage of scalp area affected.

General study findings and limits: The study found tofacitinib significantly decreased scalp clonality and expanded CD8+ clones among the top 100.

The clonotype originates from a human donor with alopecia areata. The chain couples TRBV4-3 to TRBJ1-6; D not resolved. Material: CD4+ T cells sorted from blood, obtained at week 24, from a patient treated with tofacitinib. The CDR3 DNA follows: TGCGCCAGCAGCCAAGATGTTACGGCTCCGACGAATAATTCACCCCTCCACTTT. It specifies CASSQDVTAPTNNSPLHF.